This T cell receptor (beta chain) was identified during a study of blood T cell repertoires in COVID-19. The study recruited people aged 18 to 89 years across about 25 US areas. Only in-frame clones appear in the TCRdb table, and some are missing; sequencing was by immunoSEQ multiplex PCR. The sample yields about 230,000 clones, approximately 89% seen once. Germline CDR1 SEHNR, CDR2 FQNEAQ (reference sequence). The CDR3 has 17 residues. V was pared by 4 bases and J by 0 bases, with 8 bases of the junction left unmatched. The sequenced sample consisted of PBMCs or T cells enriched from blood (not recorded which). This TCR derives from a woman in her twenties or thirties who had been exposed to COVID-19. The chain uses TRBV7-9 and TRBJ2-1, with 8 bases matching TRBD1. This chain's CDR3 is CASSSVSGQGSYNEQFF. CDR3 nucleotide sequence: TGTGCCAGCAGCTCCGTCAGCGGACAGGGCTCCTACAATGAGCAGTTCTTC.